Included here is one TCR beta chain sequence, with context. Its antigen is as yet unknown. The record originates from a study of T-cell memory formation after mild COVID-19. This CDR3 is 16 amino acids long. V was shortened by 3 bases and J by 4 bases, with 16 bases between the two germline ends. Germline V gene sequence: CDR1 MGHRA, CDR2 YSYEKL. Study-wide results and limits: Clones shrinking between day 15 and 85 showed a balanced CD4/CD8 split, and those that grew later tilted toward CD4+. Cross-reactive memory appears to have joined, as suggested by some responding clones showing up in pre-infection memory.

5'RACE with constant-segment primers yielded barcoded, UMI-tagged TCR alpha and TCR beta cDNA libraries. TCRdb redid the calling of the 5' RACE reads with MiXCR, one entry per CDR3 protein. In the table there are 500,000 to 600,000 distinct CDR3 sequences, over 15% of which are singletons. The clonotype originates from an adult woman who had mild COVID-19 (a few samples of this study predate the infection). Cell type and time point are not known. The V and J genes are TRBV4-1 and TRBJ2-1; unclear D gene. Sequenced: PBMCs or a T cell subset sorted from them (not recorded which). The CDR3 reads CASSQGRAKGYNEQFF. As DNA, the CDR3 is TGCGCCAGCAGCCAGGGCCGGGCCAAGGGTTACAATGAGCAGTTCTTC.